These 17 T cell receptor beta chains share one sample of origin, sequenced in a study of blood T cell repertoires in COVID-19. This table comes from immunoSEQ multiplex PCR, and its TCRdb copy is limited to in-frame clones, with some not included. This sample has some 250,000 clones, with around 89% found just once. The sample comprised PBMCs or T cells enriched from blood (not recorded which). The receptors were sampled from a middle-aged man who had recovered from COVID-19.

This chain links TRBV18 with TRBJ1-6, with 7 bases matching TRBD1. CDR1 KGHSH and CDR2 LQKENI come from the germline V gene. CDR3 size: 14 residues. Unmatched junction bases numbered 3, after V lost 2 bases and J lost 8 bases. In nucleotides, the CDR3 is TGTGCCAGCTCACCAAACAGGGGTGATTCACCCCTCCACTTT. It codes for CASSPNRGDSPLHF.

The chain has TRBV20-1 and TRBJ1-4; 7 bases are shared with TRBD1. Germline V CDR1 and CDR2: DFQATT, SNEGSKA (reference sequence). The junction had 10 bases not matched to a gene; V was cut back by 3 bases and J by 6 bases. CDR3 length: 15 amino acids. CDR3 in amino acids: CSASARDQGDEKLFF. CDR3 sequence (DNA): TGCAGTGCTAGTGCCCGGGACCAGGGGGATGAAAAACTGTTTTTT.

This chain uses TRBV18 with TRBJ2-2; 7 nucleotides align to TRBD1. With 5 bases clipped from V and 1 base from J, the junction kept 4 bases outside the gene matches. The CDR3 consists of 15 residues. CDR1 and CDR2 (germline): KGHSH, LQKENI. DNA of the CDR3: TGTGCCAGCTCAACAGGGACAGTGAACACCGGGGAGCTGTTTTTT. Protein sequence: CASSTGTVNTGELFF.

The V call is TRBV4-1, the J call TRBJ1-2, with unresolved D. Trimming removed 0 bases at V and 4 bases at J, with 12 bases between. Germline V lookup: CDR1 MGHRA, CDR2 YSYEKL. The length of the CDR3 is 15 residues. The CDR3 DNA follows: TGCGCCAGCAGCCAAGACTTCGGCGGTCCCTATGGCTACACCTTC. Its translation is CASSQDFGGPYGYTF.

This clone was found a few times. The chain carries TRBV15 and TRBJ2-7; possibly TRBD2 for D (6 bases). Deletions cut 3 bases from V and 0 bases from J, with 12 bases between. The germline gives CDR1 LNHNV, CDR2 YYDKDF (reference sequence). This CDR3 is 15 amino acids long. This chain's CDR3 is CATSRDSGSSYEQYF. The CDR3 nucleotides are TGTGCCACCAGCAGGGATAGCGGTAGCTCCTACGAGCAGTACTTC.

V and J are TRBV6-5 and TRBJ1-2, with no clear D. V was clipped by 5 bases and J by 8 bases, with 15 bases between them. There are 13 residues in the CDR3. The germline gives CDR1 MNHEY, CDR2 SVGAGI. The CDR3 sequence is CASSRDRQRGYTF. The CDR3 region has the DNA TGTGCCAGCAGTCGAGACCGGCAGCGAGGCTACACCTTC.

CDR3 in amino acids: CASSFAPGTRSGQFF. The CDR3 DNA sequence: TGTGCCAGCAGTTTTGCCCCCGGGACTAGATCTGGGCAGTTCTTC. This chain joins TRBV6-5 and TRBJ2-1, with TRBD2 matching over 8 bases. V was pared by 4 bases and J by 12 bases, with 14 bases of the junction left unmatched. The CDR3 totals 15 residues. The germline gives CDR1 MNHEY, CDR2 SVGAGI.

The CDR3 DNA is TGTGCCAGCAGCGAACCGGGACAGGTGAACTCCTACAATGAGCAGTTCTTC. Translating gives CASSEPGQVNSYNEQFF. The J gene is TRBJ2-1, the V gene TRBV7-9; TRBD1 aligns across 8 bases. Germline V gene data show CDR1 as SEHNR and CDR2 as FQNEAQ (reference sequence). The CDR3 length is 17 residues. Trimming cost V 5 bases and J 0 bases; bases outside gene matches: 9.

This clone was seen just once. The rearrangement uses TRBV19 and TRBJ2-2; 16 positions agree with TRBD2. Germline assignment: CDR1 LNHDA and CDR2 SQIVND (reference sequence). Trimming removed 5 bases from V and 2 bases from J; junction bases left unmatched: 11. CDR3 length: 20 amino acids. The CDR3 loop reads CASSDDKGLAGGTNTGELFF. The CDR3, as DNA: TGTGCCAGTAGTGATGATAAGGGACTAGCGGGAGGGACCAACACCGGGGAGCTGTTTTTT.

This chain links TRBV19 with TRBJ1-6; the D gene is possibly TRBD1 (5 bases). Germline V lookup: CDR1 LNHDA, CDR2 SQIVND (reference sequence). The V and J ends lost 7 bases and 7 bases respectively, with 17 bases between them. The CDR3 is 15 residues long. The chain's CDR3 is CASTSHRGENSPLHF. The CDR3 nucleotides are TGTGCCAGTACCTCCCATAGGGGCGAGAATTCACCCCTCCACTTT.

The V and J genes are TRBV2 and TRBJ2-3, with 8 bases identical to TRBD2. CDR1 and CDR2 from the germline V gene are SNHLY and FYNNEI. CDR3 length equals 17 residues. Trimming took 1 base from V and 0 from J; bases not matched to a gene: 6. The CDR3 DNA sequence: TGTGCCAGCAGTGAAGGGGTATTAGCGGGAAGCACAGATACGCAGTATTTT. It is translated as CASSEGVLAGSTDTQYF.

V and J are TRBV9 and TRBJ2-1; the D gene is possibly TRBD1 (6 bases). CDR1 and CDR2 (germline): SGDLS, YYNGEE. This CDR3 has 13 residues. V gave up 4 bases and J gave up 10 bases, with 15 bases separating them. For the CDR3, the DNA is TGTGCCAGCAGCCCACGGGACATTGGAGAGCAGTTCTTC. Its translation is CASSPRDIGEQFF. Drawing the rest from reference TRBV9 and TRBJ2-1, the complete variable domain is DSGVTQTPKHLITATGQRVTLRCSPRSGDLSVYWYQQSLDQGLQFLIQYYNGEERAKGNILERFSAQQFPDLHSELNLSSLELGDSALYFCASSPRDIGEQFFGPGTRLTVL.

V and J are TRBV28 and TRBJ2-7; 8 positions match TRBD1. The length of the CDR3 is 12 residues. Germline V gene lookup returns CDR1 MDHEN and CDR2 SYDVKM. V shed 6 bases and J 2 bases; nucleotides not matched to a gene: 0. In DNA form, the CDR3 reads TGTGCCAGCAGGACAGGGGCCTACGAGCAGTACTTC. Encoded protein: CASRTGAYEQYF. Drawing the rest from reference TRBV28 and TRBJ2-7, the complete variable domain is DVKVTQSSRYLVKRTGEKVFLECVQDMDHENMFWYRQDPGLGLRLIYFSYDVKMKEKGDIPEGYSVSREKKERFSLILESASTNQTSMYLCASRTGAYEQYFGPGTRLTVT.

This clone was recorded only once. The chain combines TRBV6-1 with TRBJ1-2; D not certain. With 1 base removed from V and 5 bases from J, the gap between germline ends came to 14 bases. This CDR3 region has 15 residues. Germline V gene sequence: CDR1 MNHNS, CDR2 SASEGT. The CDR3 region has the DNA TGTGCCAGCAGTGAAGAGAGGCGGATCATGTATGGCTACACCTTC. Amino acids: CASSEERRIMYGYTF.

V usage is TRBV29-1 and J usage is TRBJ1-2, with 7 bases matching TRBD1. The CDR3 covers 12 residues. Per the germline V gene, CDR1 is SQVTM and CDR2 is ANQGSEA. The V gene end was trimmed by 6 bases and the J gene end by 3 bases; junction bases not matched to a gene: 4. The CDR3, as DNA: TGCAGCGTGGGGACAGCCGACTATGGCTACACCTTC. This codes for CSVGTADYGYTF.

The gene calls are TRBV11-2 and TRBJ2-3, with D possibly matching TRBD1 (6 bases). Trimming stripped 1 base from V and 2 bases from J, with 10 bases between. Germline values: CDR1 SGHAT, CDR2 FQNNGV. The CDR3 length is 15 residues. The CDR3 DNA is TGTGCCAGCAGCTTAGTCAGGGGTCCCACAGATACGCAGTATTTT. This gives the protein CASSLVRGPTDTQYF. Together with reference TRBV11-2 and TRBJ2-3, the CDR3 gives the full variable domain: EAGVAQSPRYKIIEKRQSVAFWCNPISGHATLYWYQQILGQGPKLLIQFQNNGVVDDSQLPKDRFSAERLKGVDSTLKIQPAKLEDSAVYLCASSLVRGPTDTQYFGPGTRLTVL.

The chain is built from TRBV23-1 and TRBJ1-5, with 8 bases lining up with TRBD1. TRBV23-1 counts as an open reading frame of uncertain function. V trimming: 1 base; J trimming: 4 bases; junction bases outside the gene matches: 9. The CDR3 is 17 residues long. CDR3 amino acids: CASSQLQGARGNQPQHF. The CDR3, as DNA: TGCGCCAGCAGTCAATTGCAGGGGGCCCGGGGAAATCAGCCCCAGCATTTT.